Following are 8 T cell receptor beta chains from one sample sequenced in a study of cytomegalovirus exposure and HLA in healthy donors. PCR amplification relied on 60 Vbeta primers (plus 13 Jbeta primers). The method was immunoSEQ multiplex PCR; TCRdb's version includes in-frame clones alone and lacks a portion of them. The sample records more than 80,000 clones, around 64% being singletons. The source material was PBMCs. All receptors derive from a man in his 60s in good health and CMV-seronegative.

The chain employs TRBV19 and TRBJ2-3; D unclear. Trimming stripped 10 bases from V and 6 bases from J, with 20 bases between. This CDR3 comprises 14 residues. Per germline, CDR1 LNHDA and CDR2 SQIVND (reference sequence). The CDR3 sequence is CATSHLSRADTQYF. The DNA for the CDR3 is TGTGCCACCTCTCACTTATCTCGTGCGGATACGCAGTATTTT.

The rearrangement joins TRBV6-6 to TRBJ2-7; 9 nucleotides match TRBD1. CDR3 length equals 15 residues. J was trimmed by 0 bases and V by 6 bases; bases with no gene match: 6. Germline V gene sequence: CDR1 MNHNY, CDR2 SVGAGI (reference sequence). The CDR3 DNA reads TGTGCCAGCAGCCGAGGGACAGGGAGCTCCTACGAGCAGTACTTC. It translates to CASSRGTGSSYEQYF.

The gene calls are TRBV30 and TRBJ1-2; D is ambiguous. The CDR3 length is 19 residues. V gave up 3 bases and J gave up 0 bases, with 26 bases separating them. Germline V gene sequence: CDR1 GTSNPN, CDR2 SVGIG (reference sequence). CDR3 residues: CAWSHGNGGVLLTNYGYTF. In DNA form, the CDR3 reads TGTGCCTGGAGCCACGGTAACGGCGGGGTCCTTCTTACTAACTATGGCTACACCTTC.

The gene calls are TRBV7-9 and TRBJ1-2, with D maybe TRBD1 (6 bases). Germline CDR1 and CDR2: SEHNR and FQNEAQ (reference sequence). The CDR3 runs to 14 residues. The V end was cut by 2 bases, the J end by 9 bases, with 16 bases between. As DNA, the CDR3 is TGTGCCAGCAGCTTATTCTCAGGGGAGGGCAGCTACACCTTC. It is translated as CASSLFSGEGSYTF.

This chain links TRBV4-1 with TRBJ1-4; D remains ambiguous. The CDR3 extends over 16 amino acids. Trimming took 0 bases from V and 6 from J, leaving 14 bases between them. CDR1 and CDR2 from the germline V gene are MGHRA and YSYEKL. This CDR3 is CASSQDPISADEKLFF. CDR3 sequence (DNA): TGCGCCAGCAGCCAAGACCCTATTTCGGCGGATGAAAAACTGTTTTTT.

CDR3 sequence reads: CSVGGGQGFCTF. In nucleotides, the CDR3 is TGCAGCGTTGGCGGGGGACAGGGTTTTTGCACCTTC. V gene TRBV29-1 combines with J gene TRBJ1-2, with 9 bases that match TRBD1. CDR3 length: 12 residues. Germline V gene sequence: CDR1 SQVTM, CDR2 ANQGSEA. J was trimmed by 13 bases and V by 4 bases; bases with no gene match: 10.

The chain employs TRBV9 and TRBJ1-1; D is possibly TRBD1 (6 bases). The CDR3 sequence is 14 residues long. Germline values: CDR1 SGDLS, CDR2 YYNGEE. The V end lost 2 bases, the J end lost 10 bases, and 18 bases lay between the germline ends. CDR3: CASSVGDTIGAAFF. CDR3 DNA sequence: TGTGCCAGCAGCGTGGGGGACACTATAGGGGCAGCTTTCTTT.

The chain employs TRBV10-2 and TRBJ1-5; 8 bases fit TRBD1. Germline loops: CDR1 WSHSY, CDR2 SAAADI. Trimming took 5 bases from V and 3 from J; bases not matched to a gene: 6. The CDR3 runs to 15 residues. The CDR3, as DNA: TGCGCCAGCAGTAAACCGGGACAGGACAATCAGCCCCAGCATTTT. Its protein product is CASSKPGQDNQPQHF.